The 11 T cell receptor beta chains given below trace back to one sample, sequenced in a study of blood T cell repertoires in COVID-19. Clones were read by immunoSEQ multiplex PCR, and TCRdb kept only the in-frame ones, dropping some. Among around 440,000 clones, 88% were seen once, and the ten largest hold around 13%. Sequenced material: peripheral blood. The receptors here all came from a woman aged 45-65 years with COVID-19, enrolled during active disease.

V is TRBV4-2 and J is TRBJ1-1; possible D gene TRBD1, 5 bases. CDR3 length: 13 amino acids. V gave up 2 bases and J gave up 7 bases, with 11 bases separating them. Germline V gives CDR1 LGHNA, CDR2 YNFKEQ. CDR3 sequence (DNA): TGTGCCAGCAGCCAATGGGGCTACAGTGAAGCTTTCTTT. This sequence encodes CASSQWGYSEAFF.

CDR3 DNA sequence: TGTGCCAGCAGCTACCCGGGACAGAAAAACACCGGGGAGCTGTTTTTT. This gives the protein CASSYPGQKNTGELFF. This chain joins TRBV11-1 and TRBJ2-2; TRBD1 aligns across 7 bases. The CDR3 loop spans 16 amino acids. With V trimmed by 4 bases and J by 2 bases, 7 bases remained unmatched. In germline, CDR1 is SGHAT, CDR2 FQDESV (reference sequence).

The chain is built from TRBV28 and TRBJ1-2, with a possible D match to TRBD1 (6 bases). From germline, CDR1 is MDHEN and CDR2 SYDVKM. V lost 5 bases to trimming and J lost 4 bases, with 11 bases between them. This CDR3 has 13 amino acids. This CDR3 is CASSPPRGYGYTF. The CDR3 DNA reads TGTGCCAGCAGTCCCCCCAGGGGCTATGGCTACACCTTC.

The chain links TRBV10-3 to TRBJ2-7; TRBD1 is a possible D gene (5 bases). The length of the CDR3 is 15 residues. Germline-derived CDR1 and CDR2 are ENHRY and SYGVKD. V gave up 0 bases and J gave up 1 base, with 10 bases separating them. DNA of the CDR3: TGTGCCATCAGTGAGTCGATGGCAGGGTCCTACGAGCAGTACTTC. The encoded protein is CAISESMAGSYEQYF.

The rearrangement links TRBV19 to TRBJ1-1, with D possibly matching TRBD1 (6 bases). The CDR3 extends over 15 amino acids. From germline, CDR1 is LNHDA and CDR2 SQIVND (reference sequence). Trimming took off 8 bases at V and 2 bases at J, with 18 bases between the two ends. This CDR3 reads CASLEPGHLNTEAFF. The CDR3, as DNA: TGTGCCAGTCTCGAGCCGGGACACCTCAACACTGAAGCTTTCTTT.

The gene calls are TRBV5-8 and TRBJ2-3; the match to TRBD1 covers 8 bases. The germline gives CDR1 SGHTS, CDR2 YDEGEE. The J segment lost 7 bases and the V segment lost 0 bases, leaving 10 bases of the junction unmatched. This CDR3 comprises 16 residues. This CDR3 is CASSLELGQGTNTQYF. The CDR3 nucleotides are TGTGCCAGCAGCTTGGAGTTAGGACAGGGCACGAATACGCAGTATTTT.

The chain joins TRBV9 to TRBJ2-5, with 8 positions matching TRBD2. Germline V gives CDR1 SGDLS, CDR2 YYNGEE. V gave up 3 bases and J gave up 3 bases; unmatched junction bases: 4. The CDR3 runs 14 residues. In DNA, the CDR3 is TGTGCCAGCAGCGCGACTAGCGCGGAAGAGACCCAGTACTTC. It is translated as CASSATSAEETQYF.

This clone was counted a few times. V is TRBV19 and J is TRBJ1-2, with 10 positions matching TRBD1. The junction had 6 bases not matched to a gene; V was cut back by 5 bases and J by 6 bases. The germline V gene encodes CDR1 LNHDA and CDR2 SQIVND (reference sequence). This CDR3 is 14 amino acids long. The DNA of the CDR3 is TGTGCCAGTAGTCGTGGACAGGGGGGAAATGGCTACACCTTC. Its protein is CASSRGQGGNGYTF. Full variable domain (outside the CDR3, taken from reference TRBV19 and TRBJ1-2): DGGITQSPKYLFRKEGQNVTLSCEQNLNHDAMYWYRQDPGQGLRLIYYSQIVNDFQKGDIAEGYSVSREKKESFPLTVTSAQKNPTAFYLCASSRGQGGNGYTFGSGTRLTVV.

This clone was seen only once. This chain connects TRBV2 to TRBJ2-4, with D unclear. CDR3 length: 15 residues. Germline lookup yields CDR1 SNHLY and CDR2 FYNNEI. V lost 4 bases and J lost 0, with 10 bases in between. The CDR3 spells CASSGPARAKNIQYF. The DNA for the CDR3 is TGTGCCAGCAGTGGACCTGCTAGAGCCAAAAACATTCAGTACTTC.

The chain couples TRBV5-6 to TRBJ1-5; D is possibly TRBD1 (5 bases). V was pared by 2 bases and J by 1 base, with 7 bases between. The CDR3 sequence is 14 residues long. Germline loops: CDR1 SGHDT, CDR2 YYEEEE. The CDR3 nucleotides are TGTGCCAGCAGCTTTAGACAGAGCAATCAGCCCCAGCATTTT. As protein: CASSFRQSNQPQHF.

This chain connects TRBV25-1 to TRBJ1-1; a possible D gene is TRBD1 (6 bases). V dropped 3 bases and J dropped 11 bases, with 13 bases sitting between them. Germline CDR1 is MGHDK and CDR2 is SYGVNS. The CDR3 sequence is 12 residues long. The CDR3: CASSEGRGAAFF. The CDR3 DNA is TGTGCCAGCAGTGAGGGGAGGGGGGCGGCTTTCTTT.